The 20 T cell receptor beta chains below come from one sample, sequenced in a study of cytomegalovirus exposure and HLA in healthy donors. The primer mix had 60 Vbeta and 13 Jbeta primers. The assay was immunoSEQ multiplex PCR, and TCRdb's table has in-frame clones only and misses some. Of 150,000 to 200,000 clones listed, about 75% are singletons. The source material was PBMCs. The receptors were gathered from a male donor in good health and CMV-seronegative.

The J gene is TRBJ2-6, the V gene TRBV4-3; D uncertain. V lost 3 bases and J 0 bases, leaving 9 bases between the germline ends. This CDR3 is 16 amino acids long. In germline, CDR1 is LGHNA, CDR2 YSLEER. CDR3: CASSQEWSSGANVLTF. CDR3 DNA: TGCGCCAGCAGCCAGGAGTGGAGCTCTGGGGCCAACGTCCTGACTTTC.

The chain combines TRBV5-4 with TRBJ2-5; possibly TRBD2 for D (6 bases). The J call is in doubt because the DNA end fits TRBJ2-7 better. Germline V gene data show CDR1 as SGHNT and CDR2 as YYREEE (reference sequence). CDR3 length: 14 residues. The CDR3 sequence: CASSGGLSSYEQYF. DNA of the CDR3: TGTGCCAGCAGCGGCGGACTAAGCTCCTACGAGCAGTACTTC.

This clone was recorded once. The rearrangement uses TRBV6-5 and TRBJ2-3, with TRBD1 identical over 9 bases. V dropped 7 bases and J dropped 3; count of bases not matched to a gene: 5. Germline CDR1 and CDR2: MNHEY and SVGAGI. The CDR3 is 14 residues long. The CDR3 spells CASMRDRATDTQYF. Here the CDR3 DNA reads TGTGCCAGCATGAGGGACAGGGCAACAGATACGCAGTATTTT.

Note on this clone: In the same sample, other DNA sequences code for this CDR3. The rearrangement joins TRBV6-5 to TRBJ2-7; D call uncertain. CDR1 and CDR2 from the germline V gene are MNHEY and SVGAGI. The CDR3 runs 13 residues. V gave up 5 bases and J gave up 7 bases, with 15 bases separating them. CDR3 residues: CASSAPGSGEQYF. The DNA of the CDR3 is TGTGCCAGCAGTGCCCCCGGATCGGGTGAGCAGTACTTC.

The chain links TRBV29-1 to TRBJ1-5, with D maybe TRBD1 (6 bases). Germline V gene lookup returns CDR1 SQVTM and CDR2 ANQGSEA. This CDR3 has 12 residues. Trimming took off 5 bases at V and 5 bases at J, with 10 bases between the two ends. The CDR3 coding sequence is TGCAGCGTTCGGGACACCTATCAGCCCCAGCATTTT. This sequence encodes CSVRDTYQPQHF.

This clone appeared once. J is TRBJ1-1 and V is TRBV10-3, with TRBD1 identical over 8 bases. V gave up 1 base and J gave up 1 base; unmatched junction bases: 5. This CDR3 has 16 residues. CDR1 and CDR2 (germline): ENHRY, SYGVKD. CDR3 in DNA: TGTGCCATCAGTGAGTGGACAGGGCGACCGAACACTGAAGCTTTCTTT. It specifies CAISEWTGRPNTEAFF.

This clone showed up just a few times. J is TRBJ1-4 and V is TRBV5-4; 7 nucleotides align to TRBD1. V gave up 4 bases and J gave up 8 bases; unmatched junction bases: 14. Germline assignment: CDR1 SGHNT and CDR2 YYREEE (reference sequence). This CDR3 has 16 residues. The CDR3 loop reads CASSTGQRGRPEKLFF. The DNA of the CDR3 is TGTGCCAGCAGCACGGGACAGAGAGGACGCCCGGAAAAACTGTTTTTT.

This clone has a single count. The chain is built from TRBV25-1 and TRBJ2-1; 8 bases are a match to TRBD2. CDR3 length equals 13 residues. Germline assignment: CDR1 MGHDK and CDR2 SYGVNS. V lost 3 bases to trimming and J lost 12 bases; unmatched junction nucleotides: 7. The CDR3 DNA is TGTGCCAGCAGTGACCAATCTGGGACTAGGCAGTTCTTC. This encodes CASSDQSGTRQFF.

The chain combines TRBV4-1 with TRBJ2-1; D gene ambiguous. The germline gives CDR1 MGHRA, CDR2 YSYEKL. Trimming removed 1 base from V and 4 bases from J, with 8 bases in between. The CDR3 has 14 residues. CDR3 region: CASSQVASYNEQFF. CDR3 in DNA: TGCGCCAGCAGCCAAGTAGCATCGTACAATGAGCAGTTCTTC.

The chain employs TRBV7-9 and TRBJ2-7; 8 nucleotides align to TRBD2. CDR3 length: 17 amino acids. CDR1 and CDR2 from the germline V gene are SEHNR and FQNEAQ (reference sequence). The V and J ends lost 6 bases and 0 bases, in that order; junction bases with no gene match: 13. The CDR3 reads CASSRGLETSSSYEQYF. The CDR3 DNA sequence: TGTGCCAGCAGTCGGGGACTAGAAACCTCGAGCTCCTACGAGCAGTACTTC.

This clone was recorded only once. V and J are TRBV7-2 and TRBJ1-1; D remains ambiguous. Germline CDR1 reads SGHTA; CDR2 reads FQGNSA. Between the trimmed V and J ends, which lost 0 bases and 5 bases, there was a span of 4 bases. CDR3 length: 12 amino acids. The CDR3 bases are TGTGCCAGCAGCTTAGCCGGTACTGAAGCTTTCTTT. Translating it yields CASSLAGTEAFF.

The CDR3 loop is CASSPSGYGTDTQYF. The CDR3, as DNA: TGTGCCAGCTCACCATCGGGGTACGGCACAGATACGCAGTATTTT. The V call is TRBV18, the J call TRBJ2-3; possibly TRBD2 for D (5 bases). With 2 bases removed from V and 1 base from J, the gap between germline ends came to 10 bases. This CDR3 has 15 amino acids. Per the germline V gene, CDR1 is KGHSH and CDR2 is LQKENI. The full variable domain, with the rest looked up from reference TRBV18 and TRBJ2-3, is NAGVMQNPRHLVRRRGQEARLRCSPMKGHSHVYWYRQLPEEGLKFMVYLQKENIIDESGMPKERFSAEFPKEGPSILRIQQVVRGDSAAYFCASSPSGYGTDTQYFGPGTRLTVL.

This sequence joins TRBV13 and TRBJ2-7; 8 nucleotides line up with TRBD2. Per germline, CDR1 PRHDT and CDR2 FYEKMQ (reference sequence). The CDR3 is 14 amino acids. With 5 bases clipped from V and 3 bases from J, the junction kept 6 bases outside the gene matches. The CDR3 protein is CASSLTSGSYEQYF. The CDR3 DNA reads TGTGCCAGCAGCCTAACCAGCGGGAGCTACGAGCAGTACTTC.

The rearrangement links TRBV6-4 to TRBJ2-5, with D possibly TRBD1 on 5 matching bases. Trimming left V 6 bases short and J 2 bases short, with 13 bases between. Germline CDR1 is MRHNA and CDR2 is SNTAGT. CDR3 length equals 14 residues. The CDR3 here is CASSVDRNQETQYF. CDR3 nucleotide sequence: TGTGCCAGCAGCGTCGACAGAAATCAAGAGACCCAGTACTTC.

The CDR3 nucleotides read TGCGCCAGCAGCCAAAGACAGGGGACAACCCCTGAAGCTTTCTTT. As protein: CASSQRQGTTPEAFF. The V call is TRBV4-1, the J call TRBJ1-1; 8 bases fit TRBD1. This CDR3 region has 15 residues. In germline, CDR1 is MGHRA, CDR2 YSYEKL. The junction had 8 bases not matched to a gene; V was cut back by 2 bases and J by 6 bases.

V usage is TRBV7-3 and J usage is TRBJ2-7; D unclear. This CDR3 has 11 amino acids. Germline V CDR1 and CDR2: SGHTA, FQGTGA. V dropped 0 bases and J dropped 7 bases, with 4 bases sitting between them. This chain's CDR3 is CASSLTREQYF. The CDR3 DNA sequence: TGTGCCAGCAGCTTAACGAGAGAGCAGTACTTC.

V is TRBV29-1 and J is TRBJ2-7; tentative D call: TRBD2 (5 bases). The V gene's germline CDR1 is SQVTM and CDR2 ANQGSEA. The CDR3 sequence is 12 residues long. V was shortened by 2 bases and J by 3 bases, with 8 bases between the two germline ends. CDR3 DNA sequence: TGCAGCGTTGAAACTAGGATCTACGAGCAGTACTTC. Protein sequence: CSVETRIYEQYF.

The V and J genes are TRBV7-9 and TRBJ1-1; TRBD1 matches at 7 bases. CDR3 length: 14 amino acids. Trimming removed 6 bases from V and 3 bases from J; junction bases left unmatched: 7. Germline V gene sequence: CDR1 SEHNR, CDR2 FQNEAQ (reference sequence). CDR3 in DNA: TGTGCCAGCAGTGAGGGGGCGCCGGACACTGAAGCTTTCTTT. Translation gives CASSEGAPDTEAFF.

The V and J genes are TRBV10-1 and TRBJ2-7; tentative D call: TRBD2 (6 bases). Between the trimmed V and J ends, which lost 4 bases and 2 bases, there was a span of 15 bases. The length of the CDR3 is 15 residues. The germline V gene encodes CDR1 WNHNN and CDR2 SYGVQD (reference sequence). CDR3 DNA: TGCGCCAGCAGTGGGGGAACGGGGGAGCCCTACGAGCAGTACTTC. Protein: CASSGGTGEPYEQYF.

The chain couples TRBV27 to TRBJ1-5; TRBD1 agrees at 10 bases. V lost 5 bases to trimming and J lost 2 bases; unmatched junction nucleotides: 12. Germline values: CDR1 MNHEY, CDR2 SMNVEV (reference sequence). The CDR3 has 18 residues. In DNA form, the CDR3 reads TGTGCCAGCAGTCCCGACAGGGGGCGACGGAAGGGCAATCAGCCCCAGCATTTT. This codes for CASSPDRGRRKGNQPQHF.